Listed below are T cell receptor beta chains from one sample, sequenced in a study of blood T cells in healthy people across ages. Each CDR3 protein gets one entry after TCRdb re-called the 5' RACE reads with MiXCR. The table shows about 380,000 distinct CDR3 sequences, with 50% to 60% occurring only once. Sequencing was carried out using blood. These receptors originate from a man in his fifties or sixties in good health. Each CDR3 is given with its conserved first and last residue. Size tells how often a clone was seen (once, few, many) or the class of an expanded clone, and some rows leave it out.

J gene	V gene	clone size	CDR3 protein
TRBJ2-2	TRBV7-7	NA	CASSPDGNVPTGELFF
TRBJ2-5	TRBV20-1	NA	CSARPGFTQETQYF
TRBJ2-1	TRBV7-3	NA	CASGLTSALSYNEQFF
TRBJ2-7	TRBV20-1	NA	CSAEPGQNYEQYF
TRBJ2-4	TRBV28	NA	CASSLVSAGYLAKNIQYF
TRBJ2-7	TRBV3-1	NA	CASSQGARAGEQYF
TRBJ2-6	TRBV7-2	NA	CASSLWGSGADVLTF
TRBJ1-1	TRBV5-1	NA	CASSIGTGMNTEAFF
TRBJ2-1	TRBV9	NA	CASSPRDPGVGEQFF
TRBJ2-5	TRBV29-1	NA	CSVSITREVQKTQYF
NA	TRBV3-1	NA	CASSSGPGGGEQYF
TRBJ2-7	TRBV3-1	NA	CASSQGDRGQREQYF
TRBJ1-2	TRBV29-1	many	CSVVEAGGYGYTF
TRBJ1-2	TRBV2	once	CASSESRGYGYTF
TRBJ2-4	TRBV6-2/TRBV6-3	few	CASRPGATGQYF
TRBJ2-3	TRBV6-2/TRBV6-3	NA	CATQRDFTDTQYF
TRBJ1-1	TRBV20-1	NA	CSARTGKTGTEAFF
TRBJ1-2	TRBV14	NA	CASSSAGAIGYTF
TRBJ1-2	TRBV3-1	NA	CASSQGTGFGGYTF
NA	TRBV28	NA	CASSSAGTGNDEQYF
TRBJ2-7	TRBV28	NA	CASTLLGGPGEQYF
TRBJ2-7	TRBV2	NA	CASSDAAGATYEQYF
TRBJ2-1	TRBV4-3	few	CASSQDTAAVSYNEQFF
TRBJ1-6	TRBV9	few	CASSVRNQPLHF